Each of the 31 T cell receptor beta chains below was sequenced from the same sample in a study of response to subunit inactivated influenza vaccine. TCRdb reanalysed the RT-PCR reads using MiXCR and keeps one entry per CDR3 protein. The data contain more than 600,000 distinct CDR3 sequences, about 18% of them seen just once; the ten biggest clones take up about a tenth. Source: PBMCs from blood, taken about 5 days after vaccination. The receptors were gathered from a middle-aged man who received an inactivated influenza vaccine.

V usage is TRBV2 and J usage is TRBJ2-1; TRBD1 agrees at 8 bases. The V and J ends lost 6 bases and 6 bases, in that order; junction bases with no gene match: 7. The CDR3 totals 14 residues. In germline, CDR1 is SNHLY, CDR2 FYNNEI. CDR3 protein: CASSGQGGGNEQFF. For the CDR3, the DNA is TGTGCCAGCAGCGGACAGGGAGGTGGCAATGAGCAGTTCTTC.

This clonotype was seen a handful of times. V usage is TRBV7-2 and J usage is TRBJ2-1; D possibly corresponds to TRBD2 (6 bases). The germline V gene encodes CDR1 SGHTA and CDR2 FQGNSA. Trimming removed 4 bases at V and 10 bases at J, with 14 bases between. The CDR3 loop spans 13 amino acids. CDR3: CASSSETRNEQFF. The CDR3 bases are TGTGCCAGCAGCTCCGAGACTAGAAACGAGCAGTTCTTC.

V is TRBV7-9 and J is TRBJ2-5; 9 positions match TRBD1. From germline, CDR1 is SEHNR and CDR2 FQNEAQ (reference sequence). This CDR3 is built from 15 residues. The V segment lost 5 bases and the J segment 1 base; nucleotides outside the gene matches: 5. DNA of the CDR3: TGTGCCAGCAGCGGGGGGACAGGGTCCCAAGAGACCCAGTACTTC. It is translated as CASSGGTGSQETQYF.

This clonotype was seen repeatedly, ten times or more. V is TRBV12-3 or TRBV12-4 and J is TRBJ2-5; tentative D call: TRBD1 (5 bases). Trimming removed 5 bases at V and 1 base at J, with 11 bases between. The CDR3 has 14 residues. CDR3: CASSLGAFQETQYF. CDR3 nucleotide sequence: TGTGCCAGCAGTCTAGGGGCGTTCCAAGAGACCCAGTACTTC.

The J gene is TRBJ2-3, the V gene TRBV6-4; 10 bases fit TRBD2. V dropped 6 bases and J dropped 4; count of bases not matched to a gene: 10. From germline, CDR1 is MRHNA and CDR2 SNTAGT. This CDR3 region has 16 residues. As DNA, the CDR3 is TGTGCCAGCAGGGACCAAAGCGGGGGGGCCGCAGATACGCAGTATTTT. It is translated as CASRDQSGGAADTQYF.

This clonotype was seen a few times. The chain has TRBV5-6 and TRBJ2-5, with TRBD1 identical over 9 bases. The CDR3 has 16 amino acids. The germline V gene has CDR1 SGHDT and CDR2 YYEEEE. Losses at the gene ends were 2 bases for V and 2 bases for J; bases not matched to a gene: 7. CDR3 sequence: CASSLPGQGLQETQYF. Written as DNA, the CDR3 is TGTGCCAGCAGCTTACCGGGACAGGGACTTCAAGAGACCCAGTACTTC.

The CDR3 spells CATNRGLSGDEQFF. As DNA, the CDR3 is TGTGCCACTAACCGGGGATTATCAGGAGATGAGCAGTTCTTC. V is TRBV24-1 and J is TRBJ2-1, with D possibly TRBD2 on 5 matching bases. Germline CDR1 is KGHDR and CDR2 is SFDVKD. V shed 10 bases and J shed 8 bases, with 20 bases lying between them. This CDR3 has 14 amino acids.

This clonotype has more than one count but fewer than ten. The chain joins TRBV6-1 to TRBJ2-1; D remains unclear. Between the trimmed V and J ends, which lost 5 bases and 9 bases, there was a span of 14 bases. CDR1 and CDR2 (germline): MNHNS, SASEGT. CDR3 length equals 13 residues. Here the CDR3 reads CASSRTSRREQFF. In DNA form, the CDR3 reads TGTGCCAGCAGTAGGACCTCCAGGCGTGAGCAGTTCTTC.

This clonotype came up once. This chain uses TRBV2 with TRBJ2-7; 12 bases fit TRBD1. Germline values: CDR1 SNHLY, CDR2 FYNNEI. The CDR3 is 16 residues long. Germline trimming cut 6 bases from V and 3 bases from J; bases unmatched to any gene: 9. CDR3 region: CASRNPGQGAGYEQYF. Here the CDR3 DNA reads TGTGCCAGCAGGAATCCGGGACAGGGGGCTGGCTACGAGCAGTACTTC.

This clonotype was observed a handful of times. The chain recombines TRBV12-3 or TRBV12-4 with TRBJ1-2; D gene unclear. The CDR3 consists of 13 residues. Between the trimmed V and J ends, which lost 6 bases and 6 bases, there was a span of 14 bases. The CDR3 bases are TGTGCCAGCAGCCTTCCCCGGGAAGATGGCTACACCTTC. Residues: CASSLPREDGYTF.

The chain links TRBV6-5 to TRBJ2-1, with a possible D match to TRBD1 (6 bases). Germline V gene lookup returns CDR1 MNHEY and CDR2 SVGAGI. The germline V and J ends were trimmed by 0 bases and 7 bases, with 13 bases remaining between them. The CDR3 has 15 residues. The CDR3 sequence is CASSYSIAGVNEQFF. In nucleotides, the CDR3 is TGTGCCAGCAGTTACTCGATTGCAGGGGTAAATGAGCAGTTCTTC.

This chain links TRBV2 with TRBJ1-6, with 7 bases lining up with TRBD1. The CDR3 loop spans 14 amino acids. The V gene end was trimmed by 8 bases and the J gene end by 6 bases; junction bases not matched to a gene: 7. Germline V gene lookup returns CDR1 SNHLY and CDR2 FYNNEI. The chain's CDR3 is CASEETGLNSPLHF. CDR3 nucleotide sequence: TGTGCCAGCGAGGAGACAGGGCTTAATTCACCCCTCCACTTT.

This clonotype was recorded a few times. The V and J genes are TRBV25-1 and TRBJ1-5, with a weak D call TRBD1 (5 bases). Trimming removed 1 base from V and 9 bases from J, with 7 bases in between. This CDR3 region has 12 residues. Germline V gives CDR1 MGHDK, CDR2 SYGVNS. This CDR3 reads CASSEWRGPQHF. CDR3 nucleotide sequence: TGTGCCAGCAGTGAATGGAGGGGGCCCCAGCATTTT.

This chain joins TRBV7-9 and TRBJ1-4; no reliable D call. The length of the CDR3 is 14 residues. Germline V lookup: CDR1 SEHNR, CDR2 FQNEAQ (reference sequence). With 3 bases removed from V and 3 bases from J, the gap between germline ends came to 8 bases. DNA for the CDR3: TGTGCCAGCAGCTTGACATCAGCTAATGAAAAACTGTTTTTT. This codes for CASSLTSANEKLFF.

The chain combines TRBV10-2 with TRBJ2-4, with 8 bases matching TRBD1. V lost 5 bases and J lost 7; bases outside the gene matches: 1. This CDR3 is 12 amino acids long. Per the germline V gene, CDR1 is WSHSY and CDR2 is SAAADI. DNA of the CDR3: TGCGCCAGCAGTCAGGGGGCGAACATTCAGTACTTC. This codes for CASSQGANIQYF.

This clonotype has a handful of counts. This chain uses TRBV7-2 with TRBJ2-1; D might be TRBD2 (6 bases). V was clipped by 6 bases and J by 8 bases, with 11 bases between them. CDR1 and CDR2 (germline): SGHTA, FQGNSA. The CDR3 contains 12 residues. The CDR3 protein is CASRTGGDEQFF. The CDR3 region has the DNA TGTGCCAGCAGGACGGGCGGGGATGAGCAGTTCTTC.

This clonotype was found a few times. The chain is built from TRBV4-3 and TRBJ2-2; D is unclear. Germline-derived CDR1 and CDR2 are LGHNA and YSLEER. The CDR3 consists of 17 residues. V lost 3 bases to trimming and J lost 2 bases, with 16 bases between them. CDR3: CASSHEAAHFNTGELFF. The CDR3 DNA follows: TGCGCCAGCAGCCACGAGGCCGCACACTTCAACACCGGGGAGCTGTTTTTT.

The J gene is TRBJ2-1, the V gene TRBV5-6; TRBD2 agrees at 10 bases. The V segment lost 4 bases and the J segment 8 bases; nucleotides outside the gene matches: 12. The CDR3 runs to 16 residues. The germline CDR1 and CDR2 sequences are SGHDT and YYEEEE. CDR3 region: CASSRPGLAGEYEQFF. CDR3 DNA: TGTGCCAGCAGCCGCCCTGGGCTAGCGGGAGAATATGAGCAGTTCTTC.

This CDR3 is CSVEGRTGATEAFF. The DNA of the CDR3 is TGCAGCGTTGAAGGGAGGACAGGGGCCACTGAAGCTTTCTTT. This rearrangement joins TRBV29-1 to TRBJ1-1, with 9 bases matching TRBD1. J gave up 4 bases and V 1 base, and 4 bases lay outside the gene matches. The CDR3 extends over 14 amino acids. CDR1 SQVTM and CDR2 ANQGSEA come from the germline V gene.

The chain uses TRBV12-3 or TRBV12-4 and TRBJ2-7; no definite D call. Between the trimmed V and J ends, which lost 6 bases and 1 base, there was a span of 13 bases. This CDR3 has 14 amino acids. CDR3 nucleotide sequence: TGTGCCAGCAGGATGAGTCAAGGATCCTACGAGCAGTACTTC. It translates to CASRMSQGSYEQYF.

The chain is built from TRBV15 and TRBJ1-1; no clear D. The germline gives CDR1 LNHNV, CDR2 YYDKDF (reference sequence). The ends were cut back, 1 base at V and 0 bases at J, with 3 bases in the middle. This CDR3 region has 13 residues. The CDR3 reads CATSRGMNTEAFF. In DNA, the CDR3 is TGTGCCACCAGCAGAGGCATGAACACTGAAGCTTTCTTT. The full variable domain, with the rest looked up from reference TRBV15 and TRBJ1-1, is DAMVIQNPRYQVTQFGKPVTLSCSQTLNHNVMYWYQQKSSQAPKLLFHYYDKDFNNEADTPDNFQSRRPNTSFCFLDIRSPGLGDTAMYLCATSRGMNTEAFFGQGTRLTVV.

This chain uses TRBV12-3 or TRBV12-4 with TRBJ2-1, with unresolved D. This CDR3 is built from 13 residues. The V gene lost 2 bases and the J gene lost 6 bases, with 8 bases spanning the gap. The CDR3 DNA is TGTGCCAGCAGTTTACAACAAGTCAATGAGCAGTTCTTC. Translated: CASSLQQVNEQFF.

This clonotype was counted between two and nine times. The chain is built from TRBV7-9 and TRBJ2-5, with 9 bases aligning to TRBD1. Germline CDR1 SEHNR, CDR2 FQNEAQ (reference sequence). This CDR3 has 13 amino acids. V dropped 5 bases and J dropped 4; count of bases not matched to a gene: 2. The CDR3 is CASSNRGLETQYF. DNA of the CDR3: TGTGCCAGCAGCAACAGGGGGCTAGAGACCCAGTACTTC.

This rearrangement joins TRBV4-3 to TRBJ1-1; TRBD1 is a possible D gene (6 bases). V gave up 0 bases and J gave up 11 bases, with 16 bases separating them. CDR1 is LGHNA and CDR2 is YSLEER in the germline V gene. The CDR3 extends over 14 amino acids. As DNA, the CDR3 is TGCGCCAGCAGCCAAGAGTTAACAGGGCGCGGGGCTTTCTTT. Protein product: CASSQELTGRGAFF.

V and J are TRBV12-3 or TRBV12-4 and TRBJ1-3, with TRBD1 matching over 9 bases. V gave up 7 bases and J gave up 2 bases; unmatched junction bases: 9. The CDR3 runs to 16 residues. The CDR3 spells CASTPGTGLAGNTIYF. The CDR3 coding sequence is TGTGCCAGCACACCCGGGACAGGGCTCGCTGGAAACACCATATATTTT.

This clonotype was seen only a few times. V is TRBV11-2 and J is TRBJ2-1; D is possibly TRBD2 (5 bases). Germline CDR1 reads SGHAT; CDR2 reads FQNNGV. Trimming cost V 4 bases and J 6 bases, with 16 bases left between them. This CDR3 region has 15 residues. CDR3 amino acids: CASSSNRRRGNEQFF. CDR3 DNA sequence: TGTGCCAGCAGCTCCAACCGGAGGCGAGGCAATGAGCAGTTCTTC.

The chain uses TRBV27 and TRBJ2-3, with TRBD2 matching over 8 bases. This CDR3 contains 14 residues. Unmatched junction bases numbered 4, after V lost 3 bases and J lost 5 bases. CDR1 and CDR2 (germline): MNHEY, SMNVEV (reference sequence). The CDR3 sequence is CASSFSGNQDTQYF. The CDR3 DNA follows: TGTGCCAGCAGTTTTAGCGGGAACCAAGATACGCAGTATTTT.

This clonotype has just a few counts. The genes are TRBV24-1 and TRBJ2-3; TRBD1 is a possible D gene (5 bases). Germline CDR1 KGHDR, CDR2 SFDVKD. The CDR3 totals 12 residues. V lost 9 bases and J 2 bases, leaving 8 bases between the germline ends. The CDR3 DNA follows: TGTGCCACCGGGGCGGACACAGATACGCAGTATTTT. Protein product: CATGADTDTQYF.

This clonotype has a handful of counts. The genes are TRBV6-2 or TRBV6-3 and TRBJ2-6; D gene ambiguous. Germline CDR1 is MNHEY and CDR2 is SVGEGT. V was cut by 5 bases and J by 3 bases, with 8 bases left in between. This CDR3 has 14 amino acids. This CDR3 is CASSPYVGANVLTF. The CDR3 DNA is TGTGCCAGCAGTCCCTACGTTGGGGCCAACGTCCTGACTTTC.

This chain connects TRBV10-3 to TRBJ1-2, with D maybe TRBD1 (6 bases). The V and J ends lost 0 bases and 3 bases respectively, with 11 bases between them. The germline V gene encodes CDR1 ENHRY and CDR2 SYGVKD. The CDR3 length is 15 residues. The CDR3 loop reads CAISESLGADYGYTF. The CDR3 nucleotides are TGTGCCATCAGTGAGTCGCTGGGGGCGGACTATGGCTACACCTTC.

The CDR3 here is CASSPPEFTDTQYF. CDR3 coding DNA: TGTGCCAGCTCACCACCGGAGTTCACAGATACGCAGTATTTT. This rearrangement joins TRBV18 to TRBJ2-3; no definite D call. With 0 bases removed from V and 2 bases from J, the gap between germline ends came to 6 bases. The CDR3 runs 14 residues. Germline V gene lookup returns CDR1 KGHSH and CDR2 LQKENI.